Listed below are T cell receptor beta chains from one sample, sequenced in a study of cytomegalovirus exposure and HLA in healthy donors. Clones were read by immunoSEQ multiplex PCR, and TCRdb kept only the in-frame ones, dropping some. The sample records around 170,000 clones, approximately 88% being singletons. The sample consisted of PBMCs. The source of these receptors is a woman between 50 and 59 years old in good health and CMV-seropositive. CDR3s include the opening cysteine and the closing phenylalanine or tryptophan. A D gene is named only where the DNA matches it firmly. Clone sizes are given selectively: once, few, many, or a class where the clone is expanded.

J gene: TRBJ2-1
D gene: TRBD2
V gene: TRBV4-2
clone size: once
CDR3 DNA: TGTGCCAGCAGCCAAGATCCCCCTAGCGGGCACAATGAGCAGTTCTTC
CDR3 protein: CASSQDPPSGHNEQFF

J gene: TRBJ2-7
D gene: TRBD2
V gene: TRBV2
clone size: once
CDR3 DNA: TGTGCCAGCAGGGCGCGGGGGACCGCCTACGAGCAGTACTTC
CDR3 protein: CASRARGTAYEQYF

J gene: TRBJ2-1
D gene: .
V gene: TRBV9
clone size: .
CDR3 DNA: TGTGCCAGCAGCGTAGCGTCGTTAGGGGGGGGCTACAATGAGCAGTTCTTC
CDR3 protein: CASSVASLGGGYNEQFF

J gene: TRBJ2-3
D gene: .
V gene: TRBV5-1
clone size: .
CDR3 DNA: TGCGCCAGCAGCAGCTTTCAGGGGAGCACAGATACGCAGTATTTT
CDR3 protein: CASSSFQGSTDTQYF

J gene: TRBJ2-7
D gene: .
V gene: TRBV6-5
clone size: few
CDR3 DNA: TGTGCCAGCAGTTACTCGAGCGCAGGGACCTACGAGCAGTACTTC
CDR3 protein: CASSYSSAGTYEQYF

J gene: TRBJ2-2
D gene: TRBD1
V gene: TRBV6-6
clone size: .
CDR3 DNA: TGTGCCAGCAGCCAGGACAGGGTTACCGGGGAGCTGTTTTTT
CDR3 protein: CASSQDRVTGELFF

J gene: TRBJ1-4
D gene: TRBD1
V gene: TRBV7-2
clone size: .
CDR3 DNA: TGTGCCAGCAGCTTAGTTGGGACAGGCCTCGAAAAACTGTTTTTT
CDR3 protein: CASSLVGTGLEKLFF

J gene: TRBJ1-5
D gene: .
V gene: TRBV28
clone size: .
CDR3 DNA: TGTGCCAGCACAGGCATTGCACAGCCCCAGCATTTT
CDR3 protein: CASTGIAQPQHF

J gene: TRBJ1-1
D gene: .
V gene: TRBV30
clone size: .
CDR3 DNA: TGTGCCTGGAGTGTACTTTCTTCGGGAGCTAACACTGAAGCTTTCTTT
CDR3 protein: CAWSVLSSGANTEAFF

J gene: TRBJ2-5
D gene: .
V gene: TRBV11-2
clone size: .
CDR3 DNA: TGTGCCAGCAGCTTAGACGGGGGGCCGGGAGAGACCCAGTACTTC
CDR3 protein: CASSLDGGPGETQYF

J gene: TRBJ1-2
D gene: .
V gene: TRBV5-1
clone size: .
CDR3 DNA: TGCGCCAGCAGCTTGGCGGGGGACGGCTACACCTTC
CDR3 protein: CASSLAGDGYTF

J gene: TRBJ2-3
D gene: TRBD2
V gene: TRBV6-5
clone size: .
CDR3 DNA: TGTGCCAGCTGTCGCGGGGGTCCTCGCACAGATACGCAGTATTTT
CDR3 protein: CASCRGGPRTDTQYF

J gene: TRBJ2-7
D gene: TRBD2
V gene: TRBV9
clone size: .
CDR3 DNA: TGTGCCAGCAGCGTAAGTAGCGGGGGGGCATACGAGCAGTACTTC
CDR3 protein: CASSVSSGGAYEQYF

J gene: TRBJ2-2
D gene: TRBD1
V gene: TRBV18
clone size: .
CDR3 DNA: TGTGCCAGCTCAGGGACAGGGAACACCGGGGAGCTGTTTTTT
CDR3 protein: CASSGTGNTGELFF

J gene: TRBJ2-7
D gene: .
V gene: TRBV6-6
clone size: .
CDR3 DNA: TGTGCCAGCAGCCCCACTCCCGGGGGTCGGTACGAGCAGTACTTC
CDR3 protein: CASSPTPGGRYEQYF

J gene: TRBJ1-1
D gene: TRBD1
V gene: TRBV5-1
clone size: .
CDR3 DNA: TGCGCCAGTCATCGATCCGGGACAGGGGCCACTGAAGCTTTCTTT
CDR3 protein: CASHRSGTGATEAFF

J gene: TRBJ1-2
D gene: .
V gene: TRBV19
clone size: few
CDR3 DNA: TGTGCCAGTAGTATTGTACAGGGTCGTGGCTACACCTTC
CDR3 protein: CASSIVQGRGYTF

J gene: TRBJ2-7
D gene: TRBD1
V gene: TRBV7-2
clone size: .
CDR3 DNA: TGTGCCAGCAGCCCCAACCGGGACAGGGCGGAGGAGCAGTACTTC
CDR3 protein: CASSPNRDRAEEQYF

J gene: TRBJ2-7
D gene: .
V gene: TRBV19
clone size: .
CDR3 DNA: TGTGCCAGTAGTATAGAGCCGGGGATTGGCGAGCAGTACTTC
CDR3 protein: CASSIEPGIGEQYF

J gene: TRBJ2-6
D gene: .
V gene: TRBV5-6
clone size: .
CDR3 DNA: TGTGCCAGCAGCGTAGACTCTGGGGCCAACGTCCTGACTTTC
CDR3 protein: CASSVDSGANVLTF

J gene: TRBJ1-1
D gene: .
V gene: TRBV7-3
clone size: .
CDR3 DNA: TGTGCCAGCAGCTTAGCTTCGGGGATGAACACTGAAGCTTTCTTT
CDR3 protein: CASSLASGMNTEAFF

J gene: TRBJ2-1
D gene: .
V gene: TRBV10-1
clone size: .
CDR3 DNA: TGCGCCAGCAGTGGGGTGAACGGGAATGAGCAGTTCTTC
CDR3 protein: CASSGVNGNEQFF

J gene: TRBJ1-6
D gene: .
V gene: TRBV7-9
clone size: .
CDR3 DNA: TGTTCCAGCAGCTCTATTCAGGGTTCACCCCTCCACTTT
CDR3 protein: CSSSSIQGSPLHF

J gene: TRBJ1-1
D gene: .
V gene: TRBV7-9
clone size: few
CDR3 DNA: TGTGCCAGCAGCCGACAGCTAGAAGCTTTCTTT
CDR3 protein: CASSRQLEAFF

J gene: TRBJ2-3
D gene: TRBD2
V gene: TRBV10-2
clone size: .
CDR3 DNA: TGCGCCAGCAATCCCCATAGTGGGGAGCGGGGGGGGCCAGATACGCAGTATTTT
CDR3 protein: CASNPHSGERGGPDTQYF

J gene: TRBJ1-1
D gene: .
V gene: TRBV7-9
clone size: .
CDR3 DNA: TGTGCCAGCAGCCAAGCCGGGTACGGGACTGAAGCTTTCTTT
CDR3 protein: CASSQAGYGTEAFF

J gene: TRBJ1-2
D gene: .
V gene: TRBV9
clone size: .
CDR3 DNA: TGTGCCAGCAGCGTAGAAGAGGAGGGCTATGGCTACACCTTC
CDR3 protein: CASSVEEEGYGYTF

J gene: TRBJ2-7
D gene: .
V gene: TRBV4-2
clone size: .
CDR3 DNA: TGTGCCAGCAGCTTTTTAGACCGACTCGGGGAGCAGTACTTC
CDR3 protein: CASSFLDRLGEQYF

J gene: TRBJ1-5
D gene: .
V gene: TRBV5-8
clone size: .
CDR3 DNA: TGTGCCAGCAGCACGGTACAGGGATGGCAGCCCCAGCATTTT
CDR3 protein: CASSTVQGWQPQHF

J gene: TRBJ2-3
D gene: .
V gene: TRBV2
clone size: .
CDR3 DNA: TGTGCGTCCCTGGGGGCCGCAGATACGCAGTATTTT
CDR3 protein: CASLGAADTQYF

J gene: TRBJ2-1
D gene: TRBD2
V gene: TRBV5-4
clone size: .
CDR3 DNA: TGTGCCAGCGCCAAAGAGACTAGCGGGGGGAACAATGAGCAGTTCTTC
CDR3 protein: CASAKETSGGNNEQFF

J gene: TRBJ2-7
D gene: TRBD1
V gene: TRBV4-1
clone size: .
CDR3 DNA: TGCGCCAGCAGCCAACCCCCCGGGACAGGGGGCGAGCAGTACTTC
CDR3 protein: CASSQPPGTGGEQYF

J gene: TRBJ2-3
D gene: .
V gene: TRBV7-2
clone size: .
CDR3 DNA: TGTGCCAGCAGCTTGGGGCGGGGCGGGCAGTATTTT
CDR3 protein: CASSLGRGGQYF

J gene: TRBJ1-2
D gene: TRBD1
V gene: TRBV5-3
clone size: .
CDR3 DNA: TGTGCCAGAAGCCATCCCAGGGGGCCAAAGAACTATGGCTACACCTTC
CDR3 protein: CARSHPRGPKNYGYTF

J gene: TRBJ2-1
D gene: TRBD2
V gene: TRBV6-5
clone size: .
CDR3 DNA: TGTGCCAGCAGGGGCGGGGGGGGTTTCTATGAGCAGTTCTTC
CDR3 protein: CASRGGGGFYEQFF

J gene: TRBJ1-6
D gene: .
V gene: TRBV7-6
clone size: .
CDR3 DNA: TGTGCCAGCAGCCCATCGGGGGATTCACCCCTCCACTTT
CDR3 protein: CASSPSGDSPLHF

J gene: TRBJ2-2
D gene: .
V gene: TRBV19
clone size: .
CDR3 DNA: TGTGCCAGTAGTATAGACAGGGGCGGCACCGGGGAGCTGTTTTTT
CDR3 protein: CASSIDRGGTGELFF

J gene: TRBJ1-4
D gene: .
V gene: TRBV6-1
clone size: .
CDR3 DNA: TGTGCCAGCACCGCTTGGATGGGGGAGGAGGAAAAACTGTTTTTT
CDR3 protein: CASTAWMGEEEKLFF

J gene: TRBJ1-5
D gene: .
V gene: TRBV30
clone size: .
CDR3 DNA: TGTGCCTGGAGTCTCGGTTCTTTAGGAGGATCAAATCAGCCCCAGCATTTT
CDR3 protein: CAWSLGSLGGSNQPQHF

J gene: TRBJ1-6
D gene: .
V gene: TRBV7-3
clone size: .
CDR3 DNA: TGTGCCAGCTGTCAGGCCGGGGGGAATTCACCCCTCCACTTT
CDR3 protein: CASCQAGGNSPLHF

J gene: TRBJ2-5
D gene: TRBD1
V gene: TRBV7-6
clone size: .
CDR3 DNA: TGTGCCAGCAGCGAACAGACAGGGGCCAGAGAGACCCAGTACTTC
CDR3 protein: CASSEQTGARETQYF

J gene: TRBJ2-2
D gene: TRBD1
V gene: TRBV5-1
clone size: .
CDR3 DNA: TGCGCCAGCAGTGGACAGGGGGCGTTCGGGGAGCTGTTTTTT
CDR3 protein: CASSGQGAFGELFF

J gene: TRBJ2-2
D gene: TRBD2
V gene: TRBV4-3
clone size: .
CDR3 DNA: TGCGCCAGCAGCCAAGGCGGGGGGGCGCGGACCGGGGAGCTGTTTTTT
CDR3 protein: CASSQGGGARTGELFF

J gene: TRBJ2-5
D gene: TRBD2
V gene: TRBV2
clone size: .
CDR3 DNA: TGTGCCAGCAGCGCAGATCAAGCTAGACTAGCGGGGGGGGAGACCCAGTACTTC
CDR3 protein: CASSADQARLAGGETQYF

J gene: TRBJ2-1
D gene: .
V gene: TRBV7-8
clone size: once
CDR3 DNA: TGTGCCAGCAGCTTAACAGGTCCCGGCTCTGGCTACAATGAGCAGTTCTTC
CDR3 protein: CASSLTGPGSGYNEQFF